This T cell receptor (beta chain) is drawn from a study of shared clonotypes between healthy human individuals. The CDR3 runs to 15 residues. Germline V gene data show CDR1 as SSHAT and CDR2 as FNYEAQ (reference sequence). Sorted-subset replicate PCR reactions contained 150 to 200 ng DNA, corresponding to roughly 29,000 T cell genomes. Some clones are missing from TCRdb's copy, which holds only in-frame ones; the method was immunoSEQ multiplex PCR. The data contain approximately 980,000 clones, 76% of them singletons. On this clone itself: The junction shows a germline mismatch at one end, possibly a read error.

The V and J genes are TRBV7-7 and TRBJ2-3; the D is unclear. The sequencing input was memory CD4+ T cells sorted from blood. Subset described: CD45RA-negative fraction. The sequence derives from a man aged 18 to 29 in good health. The CDR3 sequence is CASSLVGGGTDTQYF. The CDR3 DNA reads TGTGCTAGCAGCTTAGTTGGTGGGGGCACAGATACGCAGTATTTT.